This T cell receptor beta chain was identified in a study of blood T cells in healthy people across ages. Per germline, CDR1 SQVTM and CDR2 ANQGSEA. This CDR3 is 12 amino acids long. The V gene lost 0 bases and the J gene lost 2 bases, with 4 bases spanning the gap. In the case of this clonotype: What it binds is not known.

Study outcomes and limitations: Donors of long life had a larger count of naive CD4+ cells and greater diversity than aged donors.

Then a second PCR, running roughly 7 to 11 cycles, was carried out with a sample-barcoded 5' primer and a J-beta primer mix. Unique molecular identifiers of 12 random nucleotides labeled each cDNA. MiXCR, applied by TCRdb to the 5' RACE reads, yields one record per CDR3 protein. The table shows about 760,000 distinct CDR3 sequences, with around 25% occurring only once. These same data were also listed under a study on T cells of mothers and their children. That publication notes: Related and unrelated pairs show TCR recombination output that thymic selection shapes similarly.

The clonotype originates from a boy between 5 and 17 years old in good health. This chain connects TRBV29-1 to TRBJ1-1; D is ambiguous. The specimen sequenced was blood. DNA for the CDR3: TGCAGCGTTGAAGAGTTAAACACTGAAGCTTTCTTT. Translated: CSVEELNTEAFF.